This T cell receptor (beta chain) was captured by sequencing in a study of T-cell memory formation after mild COVID-19. Study outcomes and limitations: CD4/CD8 balance characterized clones contracting day 15 to 85, and CD4+ skew characterized later expanders. Researchers found some responding clones in pre-infection memory, a sign that cross-reactive memory joined. CM and EM subsets held most contracting CD4+ clones; EMRA held CD8+ ones.

This clonotype was observed a handful of times. Its antigen is still unknown. This CDR3 has 15 residues. V dropped 0 bases and J dropped 0 bases, with 8 bases sitting between them. Germline V CDR1 and CDR2: SGHRS, YFSETQ. TCRdb passed the 5' RACE reads through MiXCR, listing each CDR3 protein once. The profile shows roughly 130,000 distinct CDR3 sequences, roughly 6.2% of them singletons. The J gene is TRBJ2-3, the V gene TRBV5-1; no firm D call. The receptor was derived from an adult woman who had mild COVID-19 (a few samples of this study predate the infection). Cell type and time point are not known. Sequenced sample: PBMCs or a T cell subset sorted from them (not recorded which). CDR3 region: CASSLGFISTDTQYF. Written as DNA, the CDR3 is TGCGCCAGCAGCTTGGGATTTATTAGCACAGATACGCAGTATTTT.